What follows describes a single TCR beta chain. Its antigen remains undetermined. Base qualities are missing; no much larger clone stands one base away. TCRbeta CDR3 regions were amplified from genomic DNA by means of the immunoSEQ Assay, a bias-controlled multiplex PCR. As for the original processing: The number of nucleated cells in each sample was estimated from the amplification of reference gene primers within the assay. Sequence reads were collapsed and filtered to measure the absolute abundance of every unique TCRbeta CDR3 rearrangement. For each sample, productive Simpson clonality was calculated by taking the square root of Simpson's diversity index across productive rearrangements. Sourced from immuneACCESS, this table was stored by TCRdb with only in-frame sequences that have V and J called. A share of the clones is absent; for the studies checked, an unresolved V gene accounts for under half, and the remainder has no known explanation. V and J calls plus clone size are reproduced from that table; the DNA served to infer D and trimming. The sample yields around 30,000 clones; around 77% were counted once. In total, the top ten clones hold around 16% of the sample.

The source of the sample is a study of blood T cell repertoires in COVID-19 (TCRdb year 2020). About the study as a whole: Samples covering the acute and convalescent phases of COVID-19 were provided by collaborators in the United States, Italy and Spain. The material from the prospective study consisted of cDNA or gDNA derived from T cells, B-cell-depleted T cells, or PBMCs. The dataset comprised deeply sampled blood TCRbeta repertoires from subjects exposed to, actively infected with, or recovered from COVID-19. A freely available public database, intended as a resource for researchers studying the immune response to SARS-CoV-2, is where the repertoires were released. Samples were obtained from the ongoing ImmuneRACE study (first 160 participants) and from over a thousand subjects provided by 6 global collaborators. Sample metadata almost always included a de-identified subject ID, COVID-19 status, age in years and sex. Where available, HLA class I and class II types were obtained from metadata supplied by the sample provider rather than from assay-based typing. What the research found in general, with its limitations: Clinical and demographic metadata were provided uncurated, with the amount varying by source and participant.

The collaborating institutions used their own protocols to collect whole blood in K2EDTA tubes. For TCRbeta analysis, collaborators shipped samples in one of three forms: frozen whole blood, isolated PBMCs, or DNA extracted from either of those sample types. According to the germline V gene, CDR1 reads SQVTM and CDR2 reads ANQGSEA. Measured from the cysteine to the phenylalanine, the CDR3 is 14 residues long. Kept here is only the CDR3 DNA, which spans 42 bases and is read in frame from base 1. V loses 6 bases at its end and J loses 5 bases; junction bases beyond the gene matches: 9. The V and J segments used are TRBV29-1 and TRBJ2-5, with TRBD1 matching 10 junction bases. The material sequenced was peripheral blood. The sequence was obtained from a human donor in a cohort sampled during active COVID-19. The encoded CDR3 is CSVLRDRGRETQYF. The DNA reads TGCAGCGTACTAAGGGACAGGGGTCGGGAGACCCAGTACTTC.